This T cell receptor (beta chain) was sequenced for a study of identical twins. Addition of a universal primer site occurred through template switching, and cDNA carried unique molecular identifiers. In TCRdb, the 5' RACE reads were re-called with MiXCR into one record per CDR3 protein. The sample lists 450,000 or so distinct CDR3 sequences; 12% to 15% were seen once. General study points: Weaker excess twin sharing was observed in beta out-of-frame sequences.

Concerning this clonotype: The antigen remains undetermined.

The CDR3 contains 11 residues. Germline V gene data show CDR1 as ENHRY and CDR2 as SYGVKD. V was pared by 4 bases and J by 10 bases, with 10 bases between. The same data also went into a second study, on yellow fever vaccine responses in identical twins. That study adds: On the reported evidence, twins' vaccine T cell responses seemed partly convergent and partly personalized.

The TCR was taken from a woman between 18 and 30 years old in good health. The sample consisted of CD4+ T cells sorted from blood. This chain joins TRBV10-3 and TRBJ1-2, with TRBD1 as a possible D gene (6 bases). CDR3 nucleotide sequence: TGTGCCATCAGTGGGGACACCCCCTACACCTTC. Its translation is CAISGDTPYTF.